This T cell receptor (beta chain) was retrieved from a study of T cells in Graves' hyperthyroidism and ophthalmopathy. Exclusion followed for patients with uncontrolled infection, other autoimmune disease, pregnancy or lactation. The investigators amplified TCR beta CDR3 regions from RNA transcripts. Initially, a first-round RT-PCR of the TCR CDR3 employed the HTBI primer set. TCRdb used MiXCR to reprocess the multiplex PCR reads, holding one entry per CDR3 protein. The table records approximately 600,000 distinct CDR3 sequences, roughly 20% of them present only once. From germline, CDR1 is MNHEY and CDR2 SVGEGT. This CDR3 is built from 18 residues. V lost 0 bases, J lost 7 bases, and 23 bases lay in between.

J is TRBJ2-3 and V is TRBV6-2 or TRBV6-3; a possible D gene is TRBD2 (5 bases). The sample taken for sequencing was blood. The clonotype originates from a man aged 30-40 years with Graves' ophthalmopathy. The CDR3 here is CASSYSDRRSLYWYTQYF. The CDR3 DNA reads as TGTGCCAGCAGTTACTCGGATAGGAGGTCTTTATATTGGTATACGCAGTATTTT.